This T cell receptor (beta chain) comes out of a study of T cells in Graves' hyperthyroidism and ophthalmopathy. The study, taken as a whole, reports: Also found in blood were most expanded thyroid clonotypes above 0.001.

V lost 8 bases, J lost 7 bases, and 17 bases lay in between. Per germline, CDR1 MNHEY and CDR2 SVGEGT. The CDR3 is 13 residues long. About this clonotype: Its antigen remains unidentified.

Graves' hyperthyroidism was deemed stable absent ophthalmopathy progression within 18 months. Patients aged 18 to 65 had newly diagnosed hyperthyroidism of under 2 months' duration. TCR beta CDR3 regions were amplified from RNA transcripts. Using the HTBI primer set, a first-round RT-PCR was run on the TCR CDR3. TCRdb reanalysed the multiplex PCR reads using MiXCR and keeps one entry per CDR3 protein. The data hold 80,000 to 100,000 distinct CDR3 sequences, with around 42% observed a single time. Source material: peripheral blood or thyroid tissue (not recorded which). The sequence came from a woman aged 25 to 45 with Graves' hyperthyroidism. This rearrangement joins TRBV6-2 or TRBV6-3 to TRBJ2-5, with a possible D match to TRBD2 (6 bases). The CDR3 sequence: CASAHLSSGTQYF. Here the CDR3 DNA reads TGTGCCAGCGCCCACCTGAGTAGCGGGACCCAGTACTTC.